This T cell receptor beta chain was obtained from a study of blood T cell repertoires in COVID-19. Study details: Samples came from the United States, Italy and Spain, spanning acute and convalescent COVID-19.

Participants, about 18 to 100 years old, spanned around 26 US areas. Authors' processing steps: For nucleated cells, counts were estimated from reference gene primer amplification. Here immunoSEQ multiplex PCR was the method, and the copy in TCRdb shows in-frame clones only, minus some. V and J calls and clone size are given by that table; D and trimming were obtained from the DNA. The sample shows some 200,000 clones, 80% to 90% of them seen only once. Germline trimming cut 5 bases from V and 1 base from J; bases unmatched to any gene: 9. Germline V lookup: CDR1 SGHTA, CDR2 FQGNSA. CDR3 length: 17 amino acids.

The chain combines TRBV7-2 with TRBJ2-2; 8 nucleotides match TRBD2. This receptor was identified in a woman aged 40 to 50 with acute COVID-19. Material: PBMCs or T cells enriched from blood (not recorded which). The CDR3 DNA sequence: TGTGCCAGCAGCGAACTGGGGACTAGGGGGAACACCGGGGAGCTGTTTTTT. Its translation is CASSELGTRGNTGELFF. The whole variable domain, remainder taken from reference TRBV7-2 and TRBJ2-2, is GAGVSQSPSNKVTEKGKDVELRCDPISGHTALYWYRQSLGQGLEFLIYFQGNSAPDKSGLPSDRFSAERTGGSVSTLTIQRTQQEDSAVYLCASSELGTRGNTGELFFGEGSRLTVL.